This T cell receptor beta chain was captured by sequencing in a study of control samples from healthy donors and cancer patients. The repertoire was sequenced with immunoSEQ multiplex PCR; TCRdb's copy has only in-frame clones and lacks some. The data contain about 51,000 clones, 75% to 90% of them seen just once; the ten biggest clones take up about 9.4%. With V trimmed by 1 base and J by 5 bases, 8 bases remained unmatched. The CDR3 spans 16 residues. The germline V gene encodes CDR1 SGHDN and CDR2 FVKESK. The chain combines TRBV14 with TRBJ2-5, with TRBD1 matching 9 bases. This receptor was taken from a man aged 65 to 85 in good health. The sequenced sample consisted of blood. In DNA, the CDR3 is TGTGCCAGCAGCCAAGGCTTACAGGGGGCTTTGGAGACCCAGTACTTC. Protein: CASSQGLQGALETQYF. Looking up the rest from reference TRBV14 and TRBJ2-5 gives the full variable domain: EAGVTQFPSHSVIEKGQTVTLRCDPISGHDNLYWYRRVMGKEIKFLLHFVKESKQDESGMPNNRFLAERTGGTYSTLKVQPAELEDSGVYFCASSQGLQGALETQYFGPGTRLLVL.